This TCR beta chain was documented in a study of CD8+CD57+ T cells in acquired aplastic anemia. Patients selected for sequencing had displayed CD8+CD57+ cell expansion by flow cytometry. Diagnosis of severe acquired aplastic anemia applied to all patients. The study sampled blood from patients who had received no therapy. Whole-study results and caveats: Controls did not differ significantly from patients in CD8+ Simpson's diversity.

About this clonotype itself: What it recognizes is unknown.

Per germline, CDR1 ENHRY and CDR2 SYGVKD. This CDR3 comprises 17 residues. V was pared by 0 bases and J by 1 base, with 12 bases between. Genomic DNA, the template, was used for profiling of the TCR beta VDJ and CDR3. TCRdb called the reads again in MiXCR, with one record for every CDR3 protein. The repertoire holds tens of thousands of distinct CDR3 sequences, with less than 65% as singletons. The specimen sequenced was sorted CD4+, CD8+, or CD8+CD57+ T cells (not recorded which) from PBMCs. This receptor was taken from a human donor with aplastic anemia. This sequence joins TRBV10-3 and TRBJ2-2; D unclear. As DNA, the CDR3 is TGTGCCATCAGTGAGTCTTTCGGTACTTTGAACACCGGGGAGCTGTTTTTT. Its translation is CAISESFGTLNTGELFF.